This T cell receptor (beta chain) was retrieved from a study of beta chain features in type 1 diabetes. Study overall: On cell yields, gender and age, patients and healthy donors were similar.

What was sequenced were expressed TCRB transcripts, since all of the isolated RNA had been reverse transcribed. The protocol was immunoSEQ multiplex PCR, while the TCRdb copy is restricted to in-frame clones and leaves out a portion. This table has around 290,000 clones, under 8.5% appearing once. The V end lost 1 base, the J end lost 5 bases, and 8 bases lay between the germline ends. Germline loops: CDR1 SGHTA, CDR2 FQGNSA. This CDR3 is built from 13 residues. The J gene is TRBJ2-5, the V gene TRBV7-2; D call uncertain. This TCR derives from a woman under 30 in good health. Sequenced material: central memory CD4+ T cells from blood. CDR3 protein: CASSLVRIETQYF. In nucleotides, the CDR3 is TGTGCCAGCAGCTTAGTCAGGATCGAGACCCAGTACTTC.